This T cell receptor beta chain was recorded in a study of CD4 T cells in relation to SARS-CoV-2 and coronaviruses. Whole-study context: TCR beta CDR3s were sequenced after 10-day antigen culture of PBMCs. Study observations and caveats: Each donor contributed either pre-pandemic or post-infection samples, not both.

This CDR3 has 15 residues. Germline V gene sequence: CDR1 SGHRS, CDR2 YFSETQ. V shed 4 bases and J 5 bases; nucleotides not matched to a gene: 8. For about nine days, roughly 9 x 10^4 sorted CD4+ cells grew with T cell-depleted PBMCs and CEF. Details on this clone: Its target is unknown.

Here immunoSEQ multiplex PCR was the method, and the copy in TCRdb shows in-frame clones only, minus some. The sample holds 38,000 or so clones; about 80% are singletons and the top ten take approximately 7%. This receptor was obtained from an adult with COVID-19. The rearrangement joins TRBV5-1 to TRBJ1-4, with 7 positions matching TRBD1. Material for sequencing was naive CD4+ T cells from PBMCs, cultured in vitro. Documented subset: naive CD4+ T cells isolated by negative enrichment. Written as DNA, the CDR3 is TGCGCCAGCAGCGGAACAGGGGCTACCAATGAAAAACTGTTTTTT. This encodes CASSGTGATNEKLFF.